Included here is one T cell receptor (beta chain) sequence, with context. Method: immunoSEQ multiplex PCR; TCRdb's copy keeps in-frame clones and lacks some. This repertoire shows 300,000 to 400,000 clones, approximately 85% found once; its top ten account for around 7.2%. Per the germline V gene, CDR1 is KGHDR and CDR2 is SFDVKD. The CDR3 has 16 amino acids. Unmatched junction bases numbered 7, after V lost 4 bases and J lost 4 bases. The data derive from a study of blood T cell repertoires in COVID-19. V and J are TRBV24-1 and TRBJ2-1; 9 nucleotides match TRBD1. Sequencing input: peripheral blood. The receptor was derived from a human donor in a cohort sampled during active COVID-19. This CDR3 is CATSEKDRGIYNEQFF. The CDR3 DNA sequence: TGTGCCACCAGTGAAAAAGACAGGGGGATTTACAATGAGCAGTTCTTC.